This TCR beta chain was identified during a study of human T cells and chemical hapten exposure. TCRdb itself ran the RACE reads through MiXCR, one entry per CDR3 protein. The sample includes about 190,000 distinct CDR3 sequences, 20% to 25% of them seen just once. Described time point: patch test 3, about 24 weeks after DPC sensitization. Treatment in this sample: therapeutic diphenylcyclopropenone sensitization with weekly scalp DPC. The CDR3 covers 17 residues. Germline assignment: CDR1 SGDLS and CDR2 YYNGEE. Trimming stripped 3 bases from V and 0 bases from J, with 16 bases between. This specimen was whole blood, taken in connection with sensitization to the hapten diphenylcyclopropenone (DPC). The rearrangement joins TRBV9 to TRBJ2-1; possibly TRBD2 for D (6 bases). The clonotype comes from a woman in her forties with alopecia areata. Some clones in this sample may be carry-over from other donors' samples. The CDR3 nucleotides read TGTGCCAGCAGCGCCCTATTAGCGGTTGGCTCCTACAATGAGCAGTTCTTC. It codes for CASSALLAVGSYNEQFF.